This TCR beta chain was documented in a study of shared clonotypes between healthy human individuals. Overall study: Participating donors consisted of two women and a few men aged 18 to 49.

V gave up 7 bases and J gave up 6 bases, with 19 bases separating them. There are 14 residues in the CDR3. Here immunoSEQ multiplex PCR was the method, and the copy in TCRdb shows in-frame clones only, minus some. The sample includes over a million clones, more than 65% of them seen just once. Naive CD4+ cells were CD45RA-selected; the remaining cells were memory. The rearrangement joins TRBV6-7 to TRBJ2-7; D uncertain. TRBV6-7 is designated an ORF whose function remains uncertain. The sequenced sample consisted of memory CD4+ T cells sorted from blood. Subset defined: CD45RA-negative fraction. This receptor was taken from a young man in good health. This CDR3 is CASIKNPGCGEQYF. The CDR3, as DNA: TGTGCCAGCATTAAAAACCCGGGCTGTGGCGAGCAGTACTTC.